This entry features one T cell receptor (beta chain) sequence. Its antigen is undetermined. The data belong to a study of T cells in Graves' hyperthyroidism and ophthalmopathy. Graves' hyperthyroidism without ophthalmopathy progression within 18 months was termed stable. Diagnosis rested on symptoms, serum thyroxine and TRAb, thyroid ultrasound, and orbital computed tomography. V was trimmed by 9 bases and J by 5 bases, leaving 19 bases between them. The CDR3 is 15 amino acids. Germline V gives CDR1 LNHDA, CDR2 SQIVND (reference sequence). Study-level findings and limits: Ophthalmopathy, as predicted by the model, came a median approximately 5.9 months after the prediction. Among clonotypes expanded in thyroid above 0.001, most were also found in blood.

The investigators amplified TCR beta CDR3 regions from RNA transcripts. The study used the HTBI primer set for a first-round RT-PCR of the TCR CDR3. TCRdb used MiXCR to reprocess the multiplex PCR reads, holding one entry per CDR3 protein. Here the sample spans 530,000 or so distinct CDR3 sequences, roughly 46% being singletons. The origin of this receptor is a woman younger than 35 with Graves' hyperthyroidism. V usage is TRBV19 and J usage is TRBJ1-4, with D maybe TRBD1 (5 bases). The sequencing sample was made of peripheral blood or thyroid tissue (not recorded which). Written as DNA, the CDR3 is TGTGCCAGCAGCCTGGGACTAGCGGTCAATGAAAAACTGTTTTTT. Its translation: CASSLGLAVNEKLFF. The full variable domain, with the rest looked up from reference TRBV19 and TRBJ1-4, is DGGITQSPKYLFRKEGQNVTLSCEQNLNHDAMYWYRQDPGQGLRLIYYSQIVNDFQKGDIAEGYSVSREKKESFPLTVTSAQKNPTAFYLCASSLGLAVNEKLFFGSGTQLSVL.